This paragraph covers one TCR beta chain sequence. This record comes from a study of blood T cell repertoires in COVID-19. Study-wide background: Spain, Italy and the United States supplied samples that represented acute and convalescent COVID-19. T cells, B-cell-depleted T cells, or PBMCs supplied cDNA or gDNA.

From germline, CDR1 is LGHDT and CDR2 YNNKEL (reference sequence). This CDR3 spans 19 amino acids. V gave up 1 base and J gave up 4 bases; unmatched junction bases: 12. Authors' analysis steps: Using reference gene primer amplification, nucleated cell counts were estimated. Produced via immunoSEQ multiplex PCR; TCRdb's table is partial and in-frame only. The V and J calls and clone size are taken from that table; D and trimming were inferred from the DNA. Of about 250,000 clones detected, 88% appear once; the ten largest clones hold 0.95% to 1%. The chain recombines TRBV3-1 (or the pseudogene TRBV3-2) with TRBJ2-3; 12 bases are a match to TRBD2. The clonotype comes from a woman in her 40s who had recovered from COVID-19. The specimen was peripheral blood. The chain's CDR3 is CASSQVGASGRALADTQYF. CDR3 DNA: TGTGCCAGCAGCCAAGTGGGGGCTAGCGGGAGGGCCCTTGCAGATACGCAGTATTTT.